This T cell receptor (beta chain) was observed in a study of cytomegalovirus exposure and HLA in healthy donors. Study information: In an early release, HLA-typed donors contributed tens of millions of unique TCR sequences. Study results and caveats: Later analysis suggested most CMV-associated TCR beta chains were HLA-restricted.

The CDR3 contains 15 residues. Unmatched junction bases numbered 3, after V lost 3 bases and J lost 3 bases. CDR1 and CDR2 from the germline V gene are ENHRY and SYGVKD. This clone was seen only a few times. Its antigen is not identified. It was with 60 Vbeta and 13 Jbeta primers that the PCR ran. Produced via immunoSEQ multiplex PCR; TCRdb's table is partial and in-frame only. The sample has fewer than 150,000 clones, about 16% seen once; the top ten hold under 2%. Sequenced sample: PBMCs. V gene TRBV10-3 combines with J gene TRBJ1-5, with 9 positions matching TRBD1. The source is a woman between 18 and 29 years old in good health and CMV-seronegative. CDR3: CAISDGQGNNQPQHF. CDR3 sequence (DNA): TGTGCCATCAGTGATGGACAGGGGAACAATCAGCCCCAGCATTTT.